A single T cell receptor (beta chain) is shown here with its context. These data originate in a study of blood T cell repertoires in COVID-19. Overall study: The cDNA or gDNA used as material had been derived from T cells, B-cell-depleted T cells, or PBMCs.

Germline lookup yields CDR1 MNHEY and CDR2 SVGAGI. The CDR3 spans 15 residues. V lost 7 bases, J lost 4 bases, and 16 bases lay in between. Assay used: immunoSEQ multiplex PCR; TCRdb lists only in-frame clones, some missing. The repertoire includes fewer than 300,000 clones, roughly 90% of them detected once, and over 2% sits in the top ten. It was during active infection that Seattle patients were enrolled and then longitudinally followed. The gene calls are TRBV6-5 and TRBJ2-2; D gene ambiguous. The specimen sequenced was peripheral blood. This TCR came from a woman aged 30 to 39 with COVID-19, enrolled during active disease. CDR3 DNA: TGTGCCAGCACTCCGTCAATGTATAGCACCGGGGAGCTGTTTTTT. Its protein is CASTPSMYSTGELFF.